Listed here are 18 T cell receptor beta chains from one sample, sequenced in a study of blood T cell repertoires in COVID-19. TCRdb's copy holds only in-frame clones and misses some; the assay was immunoSEQ multiplex PCR. The data show 350,000 to 450,000 clones, around 86% seen once. Input material: PBMCs or T cells enriched from blood (not recorded which). The receptors derive from a woman aged 45-60 years who had recovered from COVID-19.

V gene TRBV3-1 (or the pseudogene TRBV3-2) combines with J gene TRBJ2-2; 10 positions match TRBD1. The germline gives CDR1 LGHDT, CDR2 YNNKEL (reference sequence). V was clipped by 4 bases and J by 6 bases; unmatched bases: 8. CDR3 length: 16 amino acids. CDR3 region: CASSLMLGQGSGELFF. CDR3 DNA: TGTGCCAGCAGCCTAATGTTGGGACAGGGGTCCGGGGAGCTGTTTTTT.

V and J are TRBV29-1 and TRBJ2-2, with 7 bases identical to TRBD1. The CDR3 sequence is 14 residues long. V lost 6 bases, J lost 1 base, and 5 bases stayed unmatched. The germline V gene encodes CDR1 SQVTM and CDR2 ANQGSEA. For the CDR3, the DNA is TGCAGCGTCAAACAGGGGTTGAACACCGGGGAGCTGTTTTTT. As protein: CSVKQGLNTGELFF.

CDR3 bases: TGTGCCATCAGTGGCACTAGCGGGGGTTCCAAAAACATTCAGTACTTC. It specifies CAISGTSGGSKNIQYF. This chain links TRBV10-3 with TRBJ2-4; 11 bases align to TRBD2. V trimming: 4 bases; J trimming: 2 bases; junction bases outside the gene matches: 4. This CDR3 spans 16 amino acids. The germline gives CDR1 ENHRY, CDR2 SYGVKD.

The chain recombines TRBV5-4 with TRBJ2-1, with a weak D call TRBD1 (5 bases). Between the trimmed V and J ends, which lost 1 base and 9 bases, there was a span of 14 bases. This CDR3 is built from 14 residues. Germline CDR1 reads SGHNT; CDR2 reads YYREEE (reference sequence). CDR3 bases: TGTGCCAGCAGCTTGAATCCAGGGTTGGGTGAGCAGTTCTTC. Encoded protein: CASSLNPGLGEQFF.

This clone was seen more than once but under ten times. The chain couples TRBV27 to TRBJ2-2; D possibly corresponds to TRBD2 (5 bases). Germline lookup yields CDR1 MNHEY and CDR2 SMNVEV (reference sequence). This CDR3 has 14 amino acids. V was trimmed by 3 bases and J by 4 bases, leaving 9 bases between them. CDR3 region: CASSFGGGTGELFF. The CDR3 DNA reads as TGTGCCAGCAGTTTCGGTGGAGGCACCGGGGAGCTGTTTTTT.

CDR3 amino acids: CASAEGQRGNTIYF. The CDR3 DNA sequence: TGTGCCAGCGCCGAGGGACAGCGTGGAAACACCATATATTTT. The J gene is TRBJ1-3, the V gene TRBV6-6, with TRBD1 matching over 7 bases. V shed 8 bases, J shed 3 bases, and the junction held 7 bases outside the gene matches. Per germline, CDR1 MNHNY and CDR2 SVGAGI (reference sequence). This CDR3 is built from 14 residues.

This chain links TRBV4-1 with TRBJ2-1, with TRBD1 as a possible D gene (6 bases). The V gene's germline CDR1 is MGHRA and CDR2 YSYEKL. This CDR3 has 17 amino acids. Trimming pared 3 bases from V and 9 bases from J, leaving 24 bases between. The CDR3 nucleotides read TGCGCCAGCAGCCAGGCTCCCTCGGGACAACGAAGCACTGAGCAGTTCTTC. Translating gives CASSQAPSGQRSTEQFF.

This clone showed up just once. The genes are TRBV7-8 and TRBJ1-4, with a tentative D call TRBD1 (5 bases). Germline V CDR1 and CDR2: SGHVS, FQNEAQ. This CDR3 has 15 amino acids. V gave up 1 base and J gave up 5 bases, with 11 bases separating them. CDR3 sequence reads: CASSLGGLQNEKLFF. CDR3 DNA sequence: TGTGCCAGCAGCTTAGGGGGACTGCAAAATGAAAAACTGTTTTTT.

The CDR3, as DNA: TGTGCCAGCAGCTTAAGGGGGACACTTATAAACACTGAAGCTTTCTTT. It codes for CASSLRGTLINTEAFF. The chain links TRBV11-3 to TRBJ1-1; D possibly corresponds to TRBD1 (6 bases). V dropped 2 bases and J dropped 2 bases, with 15 bases sitting between them. CDR3 size: 16 residues. Germline assignment: CDR1 SGHNT and CDR2 YENEEA. Drawing the rest from reference TRBV11-3 and TRBJ1-1, the complete variable domain is EAGVVQSPRYKIIEKKQPVAFWCNPISGHNTLYWYLQNLGQGPELLIRYENEEAVDDSQLPKDRFSAERLKGVDSTLKIQPAELGDSAVYLCASSLRGTLINTEAFFGQGTRLTVV.

The rearrangement links TRBV9 to TRBJ2-2, with 8 bases fitting TRBD2. Germline V gives CDR1 SGDLS, CDR2 YYNGEE. The junction had 11 bases not matched to a gene; V was cut back by 6 bases and J by 4 bases. This CDR3 spans 16 amino acids. The CDR3 here is CASTPQGAGVTGELFF. The CDR3 DNA is TGTGCCAGCACCCCCCAGGGAGCGGGGGTCACCGGGGAGCTGTTTTTT.

The rearrangement uses TRBV12-3 or TRBV12-4 and TRBJ1-5; 10 positions match TRBD1. Trimming took 3 bases from V and 16 from J; bases not matched to a gene: 6. The CDR3 is made up of 12 amino acids. Here the CDR3 reads CASSLRQGASHF. The CDR3 nucleotides are TGTGCCAGCAGTTTGAGACAGGGGGCCTCCCATTTT.

The rearrangement uses TRBV7-9 and TRBJ1-2; 10 bases agree with TRBD1. The CDR3 has 14 residues. Unmatched junction bases numbered 4, after V lost 5 bases and J lost 4 bases. Germline CDR1 and CDR2: SEHNR and FQNEAQ (reference sequence). The CDR3 sequence is CASSPGTGAYGYTF. As DNA, the CDR3 is TGTGCCAGCAGCCCAGGGACAGGGGCCTATGGCTACACCTTC.

The chain is built from TRBV6-2 or TRBV6-3 and TRBJ1-1; D is possibly TRBD1 (6 bases). CDR1 and CDR2 (germline): MNHEY, SVGEGT. Trimming left V 2 bases short and J 0 bases short, with 16 bases between. This CDR3 comprises 17 residues. CDR3 loop: CASSYPTGHGMNTEAFF. The CDR3 region has the DNA TGTGCCAGCAGTTACCCGACAGGACACGGAATGAACACTGAAGCTTTCTTT.

The chain employs TRBV28 and TRBJ1-5, with a weak D call TRBD1 (6 bases). The CDR3 is made up of 13 amino acids. Germline CDR1 and CDR2: MDHEN and SYDVKM. The V end lost 6 bases, the J end lost 2 bases, and 8 bases lay between the germline ends. Here the CDR3 reads CASSWTGNQPQHF. CDR3 DNA sequence: TGTGCCAGCAGCTGGACAGGCAATCAGCCCCAGCATTTT.

The chain combines TRBV19 with TRBJ1-2, with D perhaps matching TRBD1 (5 bases). This CDR3 is 13 amino acids long. CDR1 and CDR2 (germline): LNHDA, SQIVND (reference sequence). The V end lost 3 bases, the J end lost 8 bases, and 13 bases lay between the germline ends. The DNA of the CDR3 is TGTGCCAGTAGTATTGGGATGGGACTCGGCTACACCTTC. Its protein is CASSIGMGLGYTF.

This clone was seen more than once but under ten times. The J gene is TRBJ2-7, the V gene TRBV11-1; 11 bases fit TRBD2. The germline gives CDR1 SGHAT, CDR2 FQDESV (reference sequence). Trimming removed 5 bases from V and 3 bases from J; junction bases left unmatched: 9. This CDR3 comprises 16 residues. DNA of the CDR3: TGTGCCAGCAGCACATCCGGGACTAGCGGAAACTACGAGCAGTACTTC. Translated, it gives CASSTSGTSGNYEQYF.

The gene calls are TRBV7-8 and TRBJ1-2; TRBD1 matches at 7 bases. The J segment lost 9 bases and the V segment lost 5 bases, leaving 12 bases of the junction unmatched. The CDR3 contains 14 residues. Germline V gene sequence: CDR1 SGHVS, CDR2 FQNEAQ. DNA for the CDR3: TGTGCCAGCAGCAGCCGGGACAGCCAGTTCAGCTACACCTTC. This codes for CASSSRDSQFSYTF.

The chain employs TRBV2 and TRBJ1-2; D possibly corresponds to TRBD1 (6 bases). V was pared by 0 bases and J by 5 bases, with 16 bases between. Germline V gene data show CDR1 as SNHLY and CDR2 as FYNNEI. This CDR3 contains 16 residues. The CDR3 spells CASSEAGWGQDYGYTF. In nucleotides, the CDR3 is TGTGCCAGCAGTGAAGCGGGCTGGGGACAAGATTATGGCTACACCTTC. Full variable domain (outside the CDR3, taken from reference TRBV2 and TRBJ1-2): EPEVTQTPSHQVTQMGQEVILRCVPISNHLYFYWYRQILGQKVEFLVSFYNNEISEKSEIFDDQFSVERPDGSNFTLKIRSTKLEDSAMYFCASSEAGWGQDYGYTFGSGTRLTVV.